Here is one TCR beta chain with its context. Its antigen is unknown. This sample is part of a study of OX40 agonist ivuxolimab in advanced cancers. Study overall: Hepatocellular carcinoma, melanoma, renal cell or head and neck cancer was diagnosed in the dose-escalation patients. The group had a mean age of around 60 years, ranged from 23 to 79, and was just under 85% male.

Whole-study findings and limits: Among patients with partial responses at 0.1-3.0 mg/kg, clonal expansion was among the lowest. Relative to CD4+ cells, CD8+ T cells on average had more expanded clones.

Generated by immunoSEQ multiplex PCR, the TCRdb table keeps only in-frame clones and is missing some. The data contain approximately 60,000 clones, around four fifths of them singletons. This TCR was recovered from an adult with an advanced solid tumor such as melanoma, head and neck, liver or kidney cancer. The sequencing here drew on CD4+ or CD8+ T cells sorted from blood, taken in a trial of the OX40 agonist ivuxolimab.

CDR3 nucleotide sequence: TGTGCCACCCTTCAACCCGGACTATCCTACGAGCAGTACTTC. It is translated as CATLQPGLSYEQYF. The chain uses TRBV6-6 and TRBJ2-7, with D possibly matching TRBD2 (6 bases). Germline values: CDR1 MNHNY, CDR2 SVGAGI (reference sequence). V lost 10 bases to trimming and J lost 1 base, with 17 bases between them. The CDR3 sequence is 14 residues long.